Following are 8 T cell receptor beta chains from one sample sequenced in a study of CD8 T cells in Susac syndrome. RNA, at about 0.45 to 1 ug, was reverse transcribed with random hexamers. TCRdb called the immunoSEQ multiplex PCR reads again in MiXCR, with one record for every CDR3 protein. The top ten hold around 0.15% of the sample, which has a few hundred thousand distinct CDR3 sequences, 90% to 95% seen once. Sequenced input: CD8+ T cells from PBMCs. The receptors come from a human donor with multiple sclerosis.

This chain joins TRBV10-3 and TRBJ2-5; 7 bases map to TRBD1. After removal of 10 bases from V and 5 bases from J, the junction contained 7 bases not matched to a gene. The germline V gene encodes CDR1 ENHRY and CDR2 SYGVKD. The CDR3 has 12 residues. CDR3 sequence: CATKGQPETQYF. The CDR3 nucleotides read TGTGCCACGAAGGGACAGCCGGAGACCCAGTACTTC.

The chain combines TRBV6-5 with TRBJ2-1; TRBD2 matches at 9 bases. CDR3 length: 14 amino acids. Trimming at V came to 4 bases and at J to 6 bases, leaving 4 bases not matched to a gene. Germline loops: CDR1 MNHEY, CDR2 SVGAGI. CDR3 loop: CASSFSSGANEQFF. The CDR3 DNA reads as TGTGCCAGCAGTTTTTCTAGCGGGGCCAATGAGCAGTTCTTC.

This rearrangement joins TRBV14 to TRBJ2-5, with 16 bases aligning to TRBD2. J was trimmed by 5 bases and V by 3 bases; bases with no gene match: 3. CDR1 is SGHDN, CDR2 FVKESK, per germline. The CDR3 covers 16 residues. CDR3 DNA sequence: TGTGCCAGCAGCCAGGGACTAGCGGGAGGGCCGGAGACCCAGTACTTC. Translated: CASSQGLAGGPETQYF.

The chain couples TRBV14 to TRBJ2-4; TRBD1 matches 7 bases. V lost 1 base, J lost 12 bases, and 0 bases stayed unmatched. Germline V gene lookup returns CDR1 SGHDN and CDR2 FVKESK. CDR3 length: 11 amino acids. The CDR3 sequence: CASSQGDSQYF. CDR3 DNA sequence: TGTGCCAGCAGCCAAGGGGACAGTCAGTACTTC.

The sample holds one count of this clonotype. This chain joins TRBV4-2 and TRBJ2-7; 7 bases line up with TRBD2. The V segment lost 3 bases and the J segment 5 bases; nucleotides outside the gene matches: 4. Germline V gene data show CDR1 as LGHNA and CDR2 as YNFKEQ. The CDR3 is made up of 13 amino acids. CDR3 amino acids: CASSHGTTDEQYF. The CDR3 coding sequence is TGTGCCAGCAGCCACGGGACTACCGACGAGCAGTACTTC.

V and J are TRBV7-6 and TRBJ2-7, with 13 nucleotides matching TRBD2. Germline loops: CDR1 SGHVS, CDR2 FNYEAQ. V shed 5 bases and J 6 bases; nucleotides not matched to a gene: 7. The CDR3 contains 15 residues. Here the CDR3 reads CASSRTSGSLSEQYF. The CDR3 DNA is TGTGCCAGCAGCCGGACTAGCGGGAGTTTGTCCGAGCAGTACTTC.

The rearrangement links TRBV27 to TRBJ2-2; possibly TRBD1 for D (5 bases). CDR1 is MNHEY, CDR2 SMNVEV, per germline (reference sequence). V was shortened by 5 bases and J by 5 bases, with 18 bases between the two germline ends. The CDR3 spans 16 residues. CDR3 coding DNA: TGTGCCAGCAGTCTCCTCCCCCAGGGTGGGACCGGGGAGCTGTTTTTT. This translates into CASSLLPQGGTGELFF.

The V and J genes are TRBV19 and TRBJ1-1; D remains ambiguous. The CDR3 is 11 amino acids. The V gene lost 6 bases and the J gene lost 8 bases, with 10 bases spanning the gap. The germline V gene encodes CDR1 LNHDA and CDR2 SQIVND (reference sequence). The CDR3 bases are TGTGCCAGTAGCCTCGGGAGGGAAGCTTTCTTT. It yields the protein CASSLGREAFF.